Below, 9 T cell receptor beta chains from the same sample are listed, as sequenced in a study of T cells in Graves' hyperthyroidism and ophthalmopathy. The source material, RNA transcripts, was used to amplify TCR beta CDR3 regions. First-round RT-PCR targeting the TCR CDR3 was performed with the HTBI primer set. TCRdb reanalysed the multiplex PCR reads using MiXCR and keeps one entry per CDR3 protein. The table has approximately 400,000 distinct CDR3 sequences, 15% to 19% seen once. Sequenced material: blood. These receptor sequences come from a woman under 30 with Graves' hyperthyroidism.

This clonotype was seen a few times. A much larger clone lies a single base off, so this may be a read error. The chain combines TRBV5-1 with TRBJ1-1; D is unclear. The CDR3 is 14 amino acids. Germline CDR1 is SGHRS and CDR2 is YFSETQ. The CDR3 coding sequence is TGCGCCAGCAGCTCGATCACCCGGAACACTGAAGCTTCCTTT. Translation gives CASSSITRNTEASF.

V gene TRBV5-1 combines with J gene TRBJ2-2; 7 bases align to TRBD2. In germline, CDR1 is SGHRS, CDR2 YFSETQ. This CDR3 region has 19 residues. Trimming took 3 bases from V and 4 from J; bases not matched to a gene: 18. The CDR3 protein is CASSSPRDRVSGGTGELFF. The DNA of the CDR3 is TGCGCCAGCAGCTCCCCCCGCGACAGAGTATCGGGGGGCACCGGGGAGCTGTTTTTT.

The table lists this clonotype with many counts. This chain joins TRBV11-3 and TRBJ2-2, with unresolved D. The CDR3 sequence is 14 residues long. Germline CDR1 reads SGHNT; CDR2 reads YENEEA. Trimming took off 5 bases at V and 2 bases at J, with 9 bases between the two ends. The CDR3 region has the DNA TGTGCCAGCAGCCCCCGTTTTAACACCGGGGAGCTGTTTTTT. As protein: CASSPRFNTGELFF. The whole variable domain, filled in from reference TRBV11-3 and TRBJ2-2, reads EAGVVQSPRYKIIEKKQPVAFWCNPISGHNTLYWYLQNLGQGPELLIRYENEEAVDDSQLPKDRFSAERLKGVDSTLKIQPAELGDSAVYLCASSPRFNTGELFFGEGSRLTVL.

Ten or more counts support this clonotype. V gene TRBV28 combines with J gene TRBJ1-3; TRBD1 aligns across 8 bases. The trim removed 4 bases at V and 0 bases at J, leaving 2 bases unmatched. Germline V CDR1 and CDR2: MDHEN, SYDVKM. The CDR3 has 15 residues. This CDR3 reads CASSWTGSSGNTIYF. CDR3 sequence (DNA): TGTGCCAGCAGTTGGACAGGGAGCTCTGGAAACACCATATATTTT.

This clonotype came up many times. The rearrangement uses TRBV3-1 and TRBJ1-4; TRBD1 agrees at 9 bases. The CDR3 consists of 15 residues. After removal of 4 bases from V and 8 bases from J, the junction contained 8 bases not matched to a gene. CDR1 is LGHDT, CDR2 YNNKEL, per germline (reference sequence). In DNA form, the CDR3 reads TGTGCCAGCAGCCTAACTGGGACAGGGAGGGAAAAACTGTTTTTT. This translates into CASSLTGTGREKLFF. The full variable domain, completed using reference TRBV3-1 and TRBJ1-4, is DTAVSQTPKYLVTQMGNDKSIKCEQNLGHDTMYWYKQDSKKFLKIMFSYNNKELIINETVPNRFSPKSPDKAHLNLHINSLELGDSAVYFCASSLTGTGREKLFFGSGTQLSVL.

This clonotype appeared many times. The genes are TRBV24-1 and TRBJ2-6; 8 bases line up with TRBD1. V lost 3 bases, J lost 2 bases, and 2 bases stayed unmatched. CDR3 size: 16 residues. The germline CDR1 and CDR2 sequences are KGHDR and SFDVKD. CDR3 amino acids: CATSDRTGTGANVLTF. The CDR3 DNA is TGTGCCACCAGTGATCGGACAGGGACTGGGGCCAACGTCCTGACTTTC.

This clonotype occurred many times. This CDR3 is CSARDVTGGGYEQYF. CDR3 coding DNA: TGCAGTGCTAGAGATGTCACGGGAGGCGGCTACGAGCAGTACTTC. The chain is built from TRBV20-1 and TRBJ2-7, with 7 bases aligning to TRBD2. Germline trimming cut 0 bases from V and 3 bases from J; bases unmatched to any gene: 8. The CDR3 consists of 15 residues. CDR1 and CDR2 from the germline V gene are DFQATT and SNEGSKA (reference sequence).

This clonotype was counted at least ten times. CDR3 in amino acids: CASSLRDRGPYGYTF. The CDR3 nucleotides read TGTGCCAGCAGTTTACGGGACAGGGGGCCCTATGGCTACACCTTC. The chain recombines TRBV28 with TRBJ1-2; 12 bases are a match to TRBD1. V lost 2 bases to trimming and J lost 4 bases; unmatched junction nucleotides: 2. There are 15 residues in the CDR3. Germline V gene data show CDR1 as MDHEN and CDR2 as SYDVKM.

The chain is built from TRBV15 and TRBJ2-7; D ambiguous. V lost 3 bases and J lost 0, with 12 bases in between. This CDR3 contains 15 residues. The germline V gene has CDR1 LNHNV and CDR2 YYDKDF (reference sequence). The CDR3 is CATSSGLSLSYEQYF. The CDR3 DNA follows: TGTGCCACCAGCAGCGGGCTTTCCCTCTCCTACGAGCAGTACTTC.